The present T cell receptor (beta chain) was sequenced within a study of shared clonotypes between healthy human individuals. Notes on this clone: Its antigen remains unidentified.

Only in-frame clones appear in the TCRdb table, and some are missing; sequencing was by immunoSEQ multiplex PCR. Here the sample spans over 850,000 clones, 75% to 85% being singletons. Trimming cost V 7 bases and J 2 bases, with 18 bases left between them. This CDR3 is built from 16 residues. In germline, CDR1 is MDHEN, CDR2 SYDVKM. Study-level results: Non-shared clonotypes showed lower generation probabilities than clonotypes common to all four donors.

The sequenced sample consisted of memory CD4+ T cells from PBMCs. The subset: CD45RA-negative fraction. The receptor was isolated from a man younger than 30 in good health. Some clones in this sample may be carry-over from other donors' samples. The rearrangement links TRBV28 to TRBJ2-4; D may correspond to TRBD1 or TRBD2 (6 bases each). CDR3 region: CASNLRGDGPKNIQYF. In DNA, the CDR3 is TGTGCCAGCAACCTGAGGGGGGACGGGCCCAAAAACATTCAGTACTTC. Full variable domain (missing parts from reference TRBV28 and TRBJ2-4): DVKVTQSSRYLVKRTGEKVFLECVQDMDHENMFWYRQDPGLGLRLIYFSYDVKMKEKGDIPEGYSVSREKKERFSLILESASTNQTSMYLCASNLRGDGPKNIQYFGAGTRLSVL.